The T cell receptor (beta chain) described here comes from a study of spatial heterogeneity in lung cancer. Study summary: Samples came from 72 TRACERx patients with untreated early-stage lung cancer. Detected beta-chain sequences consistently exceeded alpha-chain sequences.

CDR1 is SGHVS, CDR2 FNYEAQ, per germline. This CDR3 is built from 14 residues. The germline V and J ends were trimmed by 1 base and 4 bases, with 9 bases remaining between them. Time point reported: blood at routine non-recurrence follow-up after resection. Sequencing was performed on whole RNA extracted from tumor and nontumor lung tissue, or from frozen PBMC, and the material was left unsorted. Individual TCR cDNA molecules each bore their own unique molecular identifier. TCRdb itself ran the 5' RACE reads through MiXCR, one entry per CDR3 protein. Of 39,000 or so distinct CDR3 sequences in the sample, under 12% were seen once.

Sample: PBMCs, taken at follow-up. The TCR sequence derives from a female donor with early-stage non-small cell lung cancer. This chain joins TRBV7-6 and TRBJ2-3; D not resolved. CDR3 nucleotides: TGTGCCAGCAGCTTAGGCGCCTTCCCAGATACGCAGTATTTT. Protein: CASSLGAFPDTQYF.